This T cell receptor (beta chain) is from a study of shared clonotypes between healthy human individuals. Profiling relied on immunoSEQ multiplex PCR, and the TCRdb table lists in-frame clones only, not all of them. The repertoire holds 950,000 to 1,300,000 clones, with 65% to 80% as singletons. Among the donors, all were Caucasian adults who lived in Nashville, Tennessee. This clone was seen only once. The sequence was obtained from a man in his late teens or twenties in good health. Sequencing was done on a sample of memory CD4+ T cells sorted from blood. Noted subset: CD45RA-negative fraction.

Here the CDR3 reads CASSYPAGPGNEQFF. CDR3 DNA sequence: TGTGCCAGCAGTTACCCTGCGGGTCCTGGCAATGAGCAGTTCTTC. The V and J genes are TRBV6-5 and TRBJ2-1; D perhaps matches TRBD2 (5 bases). With 2 bases removed from V and 6 bases from J, the gap between germline ends came to 14 bases. Per the germline V gene, CDR1 is MNHEY and CDR2 is SVGAGI. The CDR3 is made up of 15 amino acids.